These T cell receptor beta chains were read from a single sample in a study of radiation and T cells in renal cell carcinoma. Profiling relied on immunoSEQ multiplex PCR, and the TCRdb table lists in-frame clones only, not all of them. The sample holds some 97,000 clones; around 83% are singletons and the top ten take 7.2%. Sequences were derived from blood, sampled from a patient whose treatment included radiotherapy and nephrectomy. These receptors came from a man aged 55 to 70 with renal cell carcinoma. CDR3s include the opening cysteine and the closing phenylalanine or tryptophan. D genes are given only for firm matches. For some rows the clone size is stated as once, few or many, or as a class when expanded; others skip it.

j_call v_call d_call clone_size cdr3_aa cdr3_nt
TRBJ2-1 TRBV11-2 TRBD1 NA CASSLATGVHLNEQFF TGTGCCAGCAGCTTAGCTACAGGGGTCCACCTCAATGAGCAGTTCTTC
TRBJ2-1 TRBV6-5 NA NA CASSYRESSYNEQFF TGTGCCAGCAGTTACAGGGAGAGCTCCTACAATGAGCAGTTCTTC
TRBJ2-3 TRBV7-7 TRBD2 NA CASSYGTSGTDTQYF TGTGCCAGCAGCTACGGGACTAGCGGCACAGATACGCAGTATTTT
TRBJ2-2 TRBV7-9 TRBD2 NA CASSFGSSGTGELFF TGTGCCAGCAGCTTCGGGTCTAGCGGTACCGGGGAGCTGTTTTTT
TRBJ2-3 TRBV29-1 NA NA CSVELADLTDTQYF TGCAGCGTTGAACTAGCCGACCTCACAGATACGCAGTATTTT
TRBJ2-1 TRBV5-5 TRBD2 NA CASSLASGRSHEQFF TGTGCCAGCAGCTTGGCTAGCGGGAGATCCCATGAGCAGTTCTTC
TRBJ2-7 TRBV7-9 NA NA CASSLEAYEQYF TGTGCCAGCAGCCTAGAAGCCTACGAGCAGTACTTC
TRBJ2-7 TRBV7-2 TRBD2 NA CASSLDSSGGREQYF TGTGCCAGCAGCTTAGATAGTAGCGGGGGGCGAGAGCAGTACTTC
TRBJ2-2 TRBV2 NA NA CASSGPGTGELFF TGTGCCAGCAGCGGGCCGGGCACCGGGGAGCTGTTTTTT
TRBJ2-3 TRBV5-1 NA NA CASSYRVLAEGTDTQYF TGCGCCAGCAGCTATCGCGTTTTAGCGGAGGGCACAGATACGCAGTATTTT
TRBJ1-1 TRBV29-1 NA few CSVQSGGNTEAFF TGCAGCGTTCAAAGCGGGGGCAACACTGAAGCTTTCTTT
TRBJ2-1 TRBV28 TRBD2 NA CASSVSGSLTYNEQFF TGTGCCAGCAGCGTTAGCGGGAGTCTTACCTACAATGAGCAGTTCTTC
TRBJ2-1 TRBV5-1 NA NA CASSSQGISYNEQFF TGCGCCAGCAGCTCCCAGGGAATCTCCTACAATGAGCAGTTCTTC
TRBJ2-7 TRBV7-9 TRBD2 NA CASSPTSGIYEQYF TGTGCCAGCAGCCCGACTAGCGGGATATACGAGCAGTACTTC
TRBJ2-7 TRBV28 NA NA CASSYPGGVEQYF TGTGCCAGCAGTTACCCCGGAGGGGTCGAGCAGTACTTC
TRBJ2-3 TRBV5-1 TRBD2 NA CATTLAGGPTDTQYF TGCGCCACCACTCTAGCGGGGGGACCCACAGATACGCAGTATTTT
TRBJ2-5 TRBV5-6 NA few CASSPLLAGTQYF TGTGCCAGCAGCCCTCTACTTGCGGGGACCCAGTACTTC
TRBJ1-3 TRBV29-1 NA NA CSARDSGSSGNTIYF TGCAGCGCCCGGGACTCAGGAAGCTCTGGAAACACCATATATTTT
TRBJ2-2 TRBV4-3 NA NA CASSQDGAGSNTGELFF TGCGCCAGCAGCCAAGATGGGGCAGGTTCGAACACCGGGGAGCTGTTTTTT
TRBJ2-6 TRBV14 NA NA CASSQVELKGMLPGANVLTF TGTGCCAGCAGCCAAGTGGAGTTAAAGGGGATGCTCCCTGGGGCCAACGTCCTGACTTTC
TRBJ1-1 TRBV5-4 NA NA CASSTENTEAFF TGTGCCAGCTCGACAGAAAACACTGAAGCTTTCTTT
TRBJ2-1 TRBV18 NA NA CASSPPSGREINEQFF TGTGCCAGCTCACCACCGAGTGGACGTGAGATCAATGAGCAGTTCTTC
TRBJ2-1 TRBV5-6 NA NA CASSLVGVASYNEQFF TGTGCCAGCAGCTTGGTGGGCGTCGCTTCCTACAATGAGCAGTTCTTC
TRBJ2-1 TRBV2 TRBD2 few CASSGTSGMGSYNEQFF TGTGCCAGCAGTGGGACTAGCGGGATGGGATCCTACAATGAGCAGTTCTTC
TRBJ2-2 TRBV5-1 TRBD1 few CASSSTGGLDGRADTGELFF TGCGCCAGCAGCTCGACAGGGGGCCTTGACGGGAGGGCCGACACCGGGGAGCTGTTTTTT
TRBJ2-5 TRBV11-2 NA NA CASSSDSRYQETQYF TGTGCCAGCAGCTCCGACTCTAGGTACCAAGAGACCCAGTACTTC
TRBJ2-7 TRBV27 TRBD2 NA CASSPRGGSYEQYF TGTGCCAGCAGTCCCCGGGGGGGCTCCTACGAGCAGTACTTC
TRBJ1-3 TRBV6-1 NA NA CASSDEGLEGNTIYF TGTGCCAGCAGTGACGAGGGACTTGAGGGAAACACCATATATTTT
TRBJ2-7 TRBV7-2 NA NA CASSLVWLGQSSYEQYF TGTGCCAGCAGCTTAGTCTGGTTAGGGCAGTCCTCCTACGAGCAGTACTTC
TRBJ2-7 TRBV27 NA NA CASSLWGAYEQYF TGTGCCAGCAGTTTGTGGGGTGCCTACGAGCAGTACTTC
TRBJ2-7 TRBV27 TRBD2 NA CASGAGPLAGVIGSYEQYF TGTGCCAGCGGGGCTGGGCCACTAGCGGGAGTCATTGGGTCCTACGAGCAGTACTTC
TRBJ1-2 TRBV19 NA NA CASSPPDLTF TGTGCCAGTAGTCCTCCGGACCTAACCTTC
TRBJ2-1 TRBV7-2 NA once CASSLARPFGRDGRNEQFF TGTGCCAGCAGCTTAGCGCGGCCGTTCGGACGGGATGGAAGAAATGAGCAGTTCTTC
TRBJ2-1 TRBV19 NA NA CASSTWGFNEQFF TGTGCCAGTAGTACGTGGGGGTTCAATGAGCAGTTCTTC
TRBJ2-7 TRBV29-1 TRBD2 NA CSVEESLAGVHYEQYF TGCAGCGTTGAAGAGTCTCTAGCGGGAGTTCACTACGAGCAGTACTTC
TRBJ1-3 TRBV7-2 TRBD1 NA CASSPSPLGQAGNTIYF TGTGCCAGCAGCCCCAGTCCCCTGGGACAGGCTGGAAACACCATATATTTT
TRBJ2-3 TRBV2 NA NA CASSTGIADTQYF TGTGCCAGCAGTACAGGGATAGCAGATACGCAGTATTTT
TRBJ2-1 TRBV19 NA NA CASSIVISGAGEQFF TGTGCCAGTAGTATAGTTATTTCGGGGGCCGGTGAGCAGTTCTTC
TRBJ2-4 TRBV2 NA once CASREQRIQYF TGTGCCAGCAGGGAGCAACGCATTCAGTACTTC
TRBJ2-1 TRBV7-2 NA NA CASSLVGSNEQFF TGTGCCAGCAGCTTAGTTGGTAGCAATGAGCAGTTCTTC
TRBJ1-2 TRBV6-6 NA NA CASSYAVDGYTF TGTGCCAGCAGTTACGCGGTAGATGGCTACACCTTC
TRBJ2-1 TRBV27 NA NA CASSLLTRQRNEQFF TGTGCCAGCAGTTTATTGACTAGGCAGAGGAATGAGCAGTTCTTC
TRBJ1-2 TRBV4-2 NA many CASSPGNILRGGYTF TGTGCCAGCAGCCCGGGGAACATCCTGAGGGGGGGCTACACCTTC
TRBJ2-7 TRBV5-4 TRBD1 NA CASSPLETGSYEQYF TGTGCCAGCAGCCCCCTGGAGACAGGGTCCTACGAGCAGTACTTC
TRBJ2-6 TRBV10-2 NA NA CATLDSLRAGANVLTF TGCGCCACCTTGGACAGTTTACGAGCTGGGGCCAACGTCCTGACTTTC
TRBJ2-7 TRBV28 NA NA CASSPLEHGYEQYF TGTGCCAGCAGCCCCTTAGAGCACGGATACGAGCAGTACTTC
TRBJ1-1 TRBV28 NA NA CASSQQGYTEAFF TGTGCCAGCAGTCAACAGGGTTACACTGAAGCTTTCTTT
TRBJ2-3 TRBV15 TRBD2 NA CATSRATSGRTDTQYF TGTGCCACCAGCAGAGCTACTAGCGGGAGGACAGATACGCAGTATTTT
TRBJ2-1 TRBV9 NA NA CASSVSTSRNEQFF TGTGCCAGCAGCGTTAGTACTAGTCGCAATGAGCAGTTCTTC
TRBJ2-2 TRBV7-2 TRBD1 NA CATGGQGRERVTGELFF TGTGCCACCGGGGGACAGGGGCGGGAGAGAGTTACCGGGGAGCTGTTTTTT
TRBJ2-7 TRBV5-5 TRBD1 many CASSLVGDRDHEQYF TGTGCCAGCAGCTTGGTAGGGGACAGGGACCACGAGCAGTACTTC
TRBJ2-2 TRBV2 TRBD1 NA CASSRTGATGELFF TGTGCCAGCAGTAGGACAGGGGCCACCGGGGAGCTGTTTTTT
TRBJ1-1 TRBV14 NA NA CASSHGQNTEAFF TGTGCCAGCAGCCACGGACAGAACACTGAAGCTTTCTTT
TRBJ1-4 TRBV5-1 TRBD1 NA CASSLEGAGEKLFF TGCGCCAGCAGCTTGGAGGGGGCCGGTGAAAAACTGTTTTTT
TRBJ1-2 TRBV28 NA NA CASKTGQDGYGYTF TGTGCCTCAAAAACAGGGCAGGATGGCTATGGCTACACCTTC
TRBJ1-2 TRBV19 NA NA CASSSRSESYGYTF TGTGCCAGTAGTAGTCGGTCGGAGAGCTATGGCTACACCTTC
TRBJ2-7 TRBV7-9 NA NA CASSFGDTGKQYF TGTGCCAGCAGCTTTGGAGACACTGGCAAGCAGTACTTC
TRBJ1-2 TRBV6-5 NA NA CASSYSARNYGYTF TGTGCCAGCAGTTACTCGGCCAGGAACTATGGCTACACCTTC
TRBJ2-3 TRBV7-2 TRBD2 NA CASSLSPLWREFTTDTQYF TGTGCCAGCAGCTTAAGCCCCCTCTGGCGGGAGTTCACCACAGATACGCAGTATTTT
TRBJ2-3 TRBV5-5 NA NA CASSLVRYTDTQYF TGTGCCAGCAGCTTGGTAAGGTACACAGATACGCAGTATTTT